These T cell receptor beta chains were read from a single sample in a study of cytotoxic CD8 clonotypes in ibrutinib-treated CLL. Method: immunoSEQ multiplex PCR; TCRdb's copy keeps in-frame clones and lacks some. The sample shows 45,000 to 65,000 clones, less than 90% of them seen only once. The sample in question was PBMCs, obtained after 24 months of ibrutinib treatment. These receptors were obtained from a human donor with chronic lymphocytic leukemia. Both conserved end residues are trimmed from each CDR3. The order of the fields is V gene, J gene, CDR3 protein.

TRBV7-9,TRBJ2-3,ASSLSEGAGDTQY
TRBV5-8,TRBJ2-3,ASSGRLAGRTDTQY
TRBV7-9,TRBJ2-7,ASGDYEQY
TRBV6-6,TRBJ1-5,ASSYARTGIDQPQH
TRBV11-3,TRBJ2-2,ASSLEGVTGELF
TRBV2,TRBJ1-5,ASSPGTGASNQPQH
TRBV5-1,TRBJ2-4,ASSLAGRLVAKNIQY
TRBV21-1,TRBJ1-3,ASSKELTGTGGNTIY
TRBV5-4,TRBJ1-4,ASSLGGAANEKLF
TRBV27,TRBJ2-1,ASSVRRGYNEQF
TRBV28,TRBJ2-5,ASTKGDQVYQETQY
TRBV6-6,TRBJ2-3,ASSWGLAQSTDTQY
TRBV5-1,TRBJ1-2,ASSLERGDYGYT
TRBV2,TRBJ2-7,ASSPGGYYEQY
TRBV7-9,TRBJ1-1,ASSPRTGDEAF
TRBV11-2,TRBJ2-1,ASSLSGRRSRFSYNEQF